One and the same sample provided the 23 T cell receptor beta chains below, sequenced in a study of cytomegalovirus exposure and HLA in healthy donors listed by TCRdb under 2017. Libraries were constructed by the immunoSEQ multiplex PCR assay. What TCRdb holds here is the immuneACCESS table cut down to in-frame rearrangements. Part of the clones is not present; checked against another copy, under half of the missing clones reflect an unresolved V gene, and the others are unexplained. This sample comprises some 130,000 clones, about 91% of them detected only once. The top ten hold roughly 1.2% of the sample. Sequenced material: PBMCs. These receptors were taken from a woman aged 18-29 years in good health and CMV-seronegative.

The chain employs TRBV9 and TRBJ2-1; no clear D. The V end was cut by 2 bases, the J end by 10 bases, with 25 bases between. The CDR3 is 17 amino acids. CDR1 and CDR2 (germline): SGDLS, YYNGEE. The CDR3 loop is CASSVSSGYQRLGEQFF. DNA of the CDR3: TGTGCCAGCAGCGTTAGTTCCGGCTACCAACGACTTGGGGAGCAGTTCTTC.

The rearrangement joins TRBV2 to TRBJ2-2, with TRBD2 matching over 8 bases. This CDR3 comprises 15 residues. In germline, CDR1 is SNHLY, CDR2 FYNNEI. V was clipped by 10 bases and J by 6 bases; unmatched bases: 13. As DNA, the CDR3 is TGTGCCACCAGCATACTAGCGGCAAGACCCGGGGAGCTGTTTTTT. Its protein product is CATSILAARPGELFF.

This clone was seen just once. The rearrangement uses TRBV2 and TRBJ2-1; 9 bases map to TRBD1. The CDR3 runs to 15 residues. Germline CDR1 is SNHLY and CDR2 is FYNNEI. V gave up 7 bases and J gave up 2 bases; unmatched junction bases: 6. CDR3 in amino acids: CASKEQGATYNEQFF. In DNA form, the CDR3 reads TGTGCCAGCAAAGAACAGGGGGCTACCTACAATGAGCAGTTCTTC.

The V and J genes are TRBV4-1 and TRBJ1-1; D gene unclear. Germline V CDR1 and CDR2: MGHRA, YSYEKL. This CDR3 is 12 amino acids long. V lost 0 bases and J lost 10, with 9 bases in between. The DNA for the CDR3 is TGCGCCAGCAGCCAAGATTTTATTTCAGCTTTCTTT. Translated, it gives CASSQDFISAFF.

J is TRBJ1-1 and V is TRBV2, with a weak D call TRBD1 (5 bases). CDR1 is SNHLY, CDR2 FYNNEI, per germline. The length of the CDR3 is 12 residues. Trimming stripped 5 bases from V and 4 bases from J, with 8 bases between. CDR3 loop: CASSSQGTEAFF. CDR3 sequence (DNA): TGTGCCAGCAGTTCCCAGGGCACTGAAGCTTTCTTT.

The chain recombines TRBV5-1 with TRBJ1-1; the match to TRBD1 covers 7 bases. The junction had 7 bases not matched to a gene; V was cut back by 2 bases and J by 3 bases. The length of the CDR3 is 15 residues. Germline CDR1 reads SGHRS; CDR2 reads YFSETQ. CDR3: CASSLYRGGDTEAFF. CDR3 nucleotide sequence: TGCGCCAGCAGCTTATACAGGGGAGGCGACACTGAAGCTTTCTTT.

The rearrangement joins TRBV23-1 to TRBJ2-7; D may be TRBD1 (5 bases). TRBV23-1 carries the ORF label, with uncertain function. This CDR3 has 17 amino acids. Trimming removed 1 base at V and 3 bases at J, with 19 bases between. The CDR3 spells CASSQFRLGQRNYEQYF. In DNA form, the CDR3 reads TGCGCCAGCAGTCAATTCCGTTTGGGGCAGCGAAACTACGAGCAGTACTTC.

In its sample, this clone was seen a few times. This chain joins TRBV7-3 and TRBJ1-1, with a weak D call TRBD1 (6 bases). The germline V gene has CDR1 SGHTA and CDR2 FQGTGA. V was clipped by 5 bases and J by 2 bases, with 9 bases between them. This CDR3 contains 13 residues. The CDR3 region has the DNA TGTGCCAGCAGCGGACAGCCCAACACTGAAGCTTTCTTT. Its translation: CASSGQPNTEAFF.

The chain joins TRBV10-2 to TRBJ2-5, with TRBD2 as a possible D gene (6 bases). The CDR3 is 13 amino acids. Per germline, CDR1 WSHSY and CDR2 SAAADI. Trimming stripped 3 bases from V and 4 bases from J, with 9 bases between. The CDR3 DNA reads TGCGCCAGCAGTGAATTCGGGAGAGAGACCCAGTACTTC. As protein: CASSEFGRETQYF.

The rearrangement joins TRBV6-1 to TRBJ1-2; 8 positions agree with TRBD1. This CDR3 is built from 14 residues. The ends lost 8 bases at V and 3 bases at J; junction bases unmatched: 8. Germline assignment: CDR1 MNHNS and CDR2 SASEGT. The CDR3 loop is CASGYDRGHYGYTF. Here the CDR3 DNA reads TGTGCCAGCGGGTACGACAGGGGCCACTATGGCTACACCTTC.

In regard to this clone: At one end the junction does not follow the germline gene, possibly because of a read error. The chain links TRBV2 to TRBJ1-1, with a possible D match to TRBD1 (5 bases). The CDR3 runs to 12 residues. CDR1 and CDR2 from the germline V gene are SNHLY and FYNNEI. As DNA, the CDR3 is TGTGCCAGACCCGTGGGGCAAACTGGAGCTTTCTTT. Its translation is CARPVGQTGAFF.

Turning to this clone: Its ends do not fully match the called genes, so a read error is possible. This chain uses TRBV7-9 with TRBJ2-2, with D possibly being TRBD2 (5 bases). CDR3 length equals 14 residues. Germline lookup yields CDR1 SEHNR and CDR2 FQNEAQ (reference sequence). The CDR3, as DNA: TGTGCCAGCAGCTTATATGGGTTGACCGGGGAACTGTTTTTT. Protein product: CASSLYGLTGELFF.

This clone was recorded once. The CDR3: CASSRAADYRYEQYF. The CDR3 DNA reads as TGTGCCAGCAGCCGGGCAGCGGACTACCGCTACGAGCAGTACTTC. The chain has TRBV7-6 and TRBJ2-7; D may be TRBD2 (6 bases). Germline-derived CDR1 and CDR2 are SGHVS and FNYEAQ. Trimming took 5 bases from V and 3 from J, leaving 17 bases between them. The CDR3 contains 15 residues.

The gene calls are TRBV4-1 and TRBJ1-2; D is perhaps TRBD1 (6 bases). V lost 3 bases to trimming and J lost 2 bases, with 10 bases between them. CDR1 and CDR2 (germline): MGHRA, YSYEKL. This CDR3 contains 14 residues. The CDR3 here is CASSHETGNYGYTF. DNA for the CDR3: TGCGCCAGCAGCCATGAAACAGGGAACTATGGCTACACCTTC.

The chain combines TRBV7-2 with TRBJ2-5; 7 nucleotides align to TRBD1. Germline CDR1 and CDR2: SGHTA and FQGNSA. This CDR3 contains 14 residues. The ends lost 1 base at V and 6 bases at J; junction bases unmatched: 5. The CDR3 loop reads CASSLVQGWKTQYF. For the CDR3, the DNA is TGTGCCAGCAGCTTAGTACAGGGGTGGAAGACCCAGTACTTC.

J is TRBJ2-5 and V is TRBV5-4; D is possibly TRBD1 (6 bases). V was trimmed by 0 bases and J by 4 bases, leaving 13 bases between them. Per the germline V gene, CDR1 is SGHNT and CDR2 is YYREEE (reference sequence). The CDR3 sequence is 15 residues long. CDR3 amino acids: CASSLGQDAVETQYF. CDR3 nucleotides: TGTGCCAGCAGCTTGGGACAGGATGCAGTAGAGACCCAGTACTTC.

This rearrangement joins TRBV5-1 to TRBJ1-6; 9 bases map to TRBD1. This CDR3 region has 14 residues. V shed 3 bases, J shed 9 bases, and the junction held 4 bases outside the gene matches. Per germline, CDR1 SGHRS and CDR2 YFSETQ. CDR3 region: CASSWTGVPSPLHF. The DNA for the CDR3 is TGCGCCAGCAGCTGGACAGGGGTCCCTTCACCCCTCCACTTT. Looking up the rest from reference TRBV5-1 and TRBJ1-6 gives the full variable domain: KAGVTQTPRYLIKTRGQQVTLSCSPISGHRSVSWYQQTPGQGLQFLFEYFSETQRNKGNFPGRFSGRQFSNSRSEMNVSTLELGDSALYLCASSWTGVPSPLHFGNGTRLTVT.

J is TRBJ1-2 and V is TRBV5-4; D may be TRBD1 (5 bases). Trimming cost V 4 bases and J 3 bases, with 13 bases left between them. This CDR3 has 14 amino acids. Germline values: CDR1 SGHNT, CDR2 YYREEE (reference sequence). Written as DNA, the CDR3 is TGTGCCAGCAGCGGGGGTGGAGGGGACTATGGCTACACCTTC. It codes for CASSGGGGDYGYTF.

The chain couples TRBV13 to TRBJ2-5; 8 bases match TRBD2. This CDR3 has 13 amino acids. Germline V gene sequence: CDR1 PRHDT, CDR2 FYEKMQ (reference sequence). V shed 9 bases, J shed 7 bases, and the junction held 10 bases outside the gene matches. This chain's CDR3 is CASGRAGEGTQYF. CDR3 DNA: TGTGCCAGTGGGAGAGCGGGGGAGGGGACCCAGTACTTC.

DNA for the CDR3: TGTGCTAGTGGTCACGGGAGCACAGATACGCAGTATTTT. Its translation is CASGHGSTDTQYF. The chain uses TRBV12-5 and TRBJ2-3, with D unresolved. The CDR3 length is 13 residues. Germline V gives CDR1 LGHNT, CDR2 FRNRAP. Trimming took 5 bases from V and 0 from J, leaving 6 bases between them.

J is TRBJ2-1 and V is TRBV7-2; 7 positions match TRBD2. There are 15 residues in the CDR3. With V trimmed by 5 bases and J by 0 bases, 4 bases remained unmatched. The germline V gene has CDR1 SGHTA and CDR2 FQGNSA. CDR3 coding DNA: TGTGCCAGCAGCCAAAGCGGGGCCTCCTACAATGAGCAGTTCTTC. Protein product: CASSQSGASYNEQFF.

The chain links TRBV13 to TRBJ1-5; D gene ambiguous. V was shortened by 5 bases and J by 6 bases, with 8 bases between the two germline ends. CDR1 is PRHDT, CDR2 FYEKMQ, per germline (reference sequence). The CDR3 is 12 residues long. As DNA, the CDR3 is TGTGCCAGCAGCCTCGGTAGTCAGCCCCAGCATTTT. Protein: CASSLGSQPQHF.

The CDR3 coding sequence is TGTGCCAGCAGTTTGGCAGGGAAAGCTTTCTTT. It yields the protein CASSLAGKAFF. This chain uses TRBV6-5 with TRBJ1-1; perhaps TRBD1 as D (5 bases). V lost 4 bases and J 9 bases, leaving 9 bases between the germline ends. The CDR3 has 11 amino acids. Germline V gene data show CDR1 as MNHEY and CDR2 as SVGAGI.